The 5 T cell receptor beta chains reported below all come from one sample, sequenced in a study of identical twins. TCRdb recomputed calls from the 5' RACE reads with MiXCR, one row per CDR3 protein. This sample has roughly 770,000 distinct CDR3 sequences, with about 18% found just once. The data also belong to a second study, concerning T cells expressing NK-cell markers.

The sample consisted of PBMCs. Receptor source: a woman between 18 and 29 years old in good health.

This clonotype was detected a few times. This CDR3 reads CATSRDLEGEQFF. CDR3 sequence (DNA): TGTGCCACCAGCAGAGATCTGGAGGGTGAGCAGTTCTTC. The V and J genes are TRBV15 and TRBJ2-1, with D perhaps matching TRBD2 (6 bases). V shed 0 bases and J shed 9 bases, with 9 bases lying between them. The CDR3 has 13 amino acids. Germline V gene lookup returns CDR1 LNHNV and CDR2 YYDKDF (reference sequence). Drawing the rest from reference TRBV15 and TRBJ2-1, the complete variable domain is DAMVIQNPRYQVTQFGKPVTLSCSQTLNHNVMYWYQQKSSQAPKLLFHYYDKDFNNEADTPDNFQSRRPNTSFCFLDIRSPGLGDTAMYLCATSRDLEGEQFFGPGTRLTVL.

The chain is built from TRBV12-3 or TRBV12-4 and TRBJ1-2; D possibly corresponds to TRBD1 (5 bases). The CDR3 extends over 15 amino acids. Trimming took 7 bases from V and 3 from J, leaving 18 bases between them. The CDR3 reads CASKAGAAHDYGYTF. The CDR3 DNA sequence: TGTGCCAGCAAGGCCGGGGCGGCACACGACTATGGCTACACCTTC.

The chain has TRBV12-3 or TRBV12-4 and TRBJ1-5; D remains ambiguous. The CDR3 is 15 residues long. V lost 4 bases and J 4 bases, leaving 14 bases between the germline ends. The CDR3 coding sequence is TGTGCCAGCAGTTCGAGGGCAGGTTCTAATCAGCCCCAGCATTTT. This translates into CASSSRAGSNQPQHF.

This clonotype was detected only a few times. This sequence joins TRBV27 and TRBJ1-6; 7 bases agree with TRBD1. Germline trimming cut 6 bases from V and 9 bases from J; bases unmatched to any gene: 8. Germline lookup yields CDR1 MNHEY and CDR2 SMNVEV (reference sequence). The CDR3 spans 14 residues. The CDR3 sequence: CASRTAGGGSPLHF. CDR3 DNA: TGTGCCAGCAGGACAGCAGGGGGGGGTTCACCCCTCCACTTT.

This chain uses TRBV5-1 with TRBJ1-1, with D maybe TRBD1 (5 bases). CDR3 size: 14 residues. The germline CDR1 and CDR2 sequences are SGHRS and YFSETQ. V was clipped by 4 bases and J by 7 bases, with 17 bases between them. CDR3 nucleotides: TGCGCCAGCAGCCCCGATGGGGGGAAGGGTGAAGCTTTCTTT. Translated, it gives CASSPDGGKGEAFF.